Listed here are 17 T cell receptor beta chains from one sample, sequenced in a study of T cells after yellow fever vaccination. MiXCR, run by TCRdb on the 5' RACE reads, gives a single entry per CDR3 protein. The repertoire has a few hundred thousand distinct CDR3 sequences, roughly 4% of them found once; the top ten carry 20% to 25%. The sequenced sample was PBMCs, obtained 5 days after the yellow fever booster vaccination. These receptors were obtained from a young man who received the YFV17D yellow fever vaccine.

The rearrangement uses TRBV12-3 or TRBV12-4 and TRBJ2-3; 9 nucleotides agree with TRBD1. With V trimmed by 5 bases and J by 3 bases, 6 bases remained unmatched. The CDR3 consists of 15 residues. CDR3 amino acids: CASSAGTGLTDTQYF. For the CDR3, the DNA is TGTGCCAGCAGTGCCGGGACAGGGCTTACAGATACGCAGTATTTT.

This clonotype was counted between two and nine times. The chain has TRBV5-1 and TRBJ1-5, with D perhaps matching TRBD1 (6 bases). V gave up 4 bases and J gave up 1 base, with 18 bases separating them. The length of the CDR3 is 17 residues. The germline gives CDR1 SGHRS, CDR2 YFSETQ. CDR3 amino acids: CASSPGLGGESNQPQHF. CDR3 in DNA: TGCGCCAGCAGCCCGGGGCTAGGGGGGGAGAGCAATCAGCCCCAGCATTTT.

The chain's CDR3 is CASSEAGYYEQYV. CDR3 DNA: TGTGCCAGCAGTGAAGCGGGGTACTACGAGCAGTACGTC. V gene TRBV6-1 combines with J gene TRBJ2-7, with D uncertain. Germline values: CDR1 MNHNS, CDR2 SASEGT. Trimming stripped 0 bases from V and 3 bases from J, with 6 bases between. This CDR3 has 13 amino acids.

The V gene is TRBV7-9, the J gene TRBJ1-2; 8 bases map to TRBD1. The CDR3 runs 14 residues. Trimming at V came to 5 bases and at J to 4 bases, leaving 6 bases not matched to a gene. CDR1 and CDR2 (germline): SEHNR, FQNEAQ (reference sequence). Here the CDR3 DNA reads TGTGCCAGCAGCCCTCGACAGGGGTCCTATGGCTACACCTTC. Its protein product is CASSPRQGSYGYTF.

This clonotype was found a few times. The chain recombines TRBV27 with TRBJ2-3; 16 bases fit TRBD2. Trimming removed 5 bases from V and 2 bases from J; junction bases left unmatched: 4. Germline values: CDR1 MNHEY, CDR2 SMNVEV (reference sequence). The CDR3 totals 17 residues. The CDR3 region is CASSRGLAGGYTDTQYF. Written as DNA, the CDR3 is TGTGCCAGCAGTCGGGGACTAGCGGGGGGGTACACAGATACGCAGTATTTT.

This clonotype was counted at least ten times. The V and J genes are TRBV7-2 and TRBJ2-7; 7 bases are a match to TRBD1. The CDR3 consists of 14 residues. Germline V lookup: CDR1 SGHTA, CDR2 FQGNSA. Trimming at V came to 4 bases and at J to 4 bases, leaving 7 bases not matched to a gene. The CDR3 spells CASSSGGPSYEQYF. DNA of the CDR3: TGTGCCAGCAGCTCAGGGGGTCCCTCTTACGAGCAGTACTTC. Drawing the rest from reference TRBV7-2 and TRBJ2-7, the complete variable domain is GAGVSQSPSNKVTEKGKDVELRCDPISGHTALYWYRQSLGQGLEFLIYFQGNSAPDKSGLPSDRFSAERTGGSVSTLTIQRTQQEDSAVYLCASSSGGPSYEQYFGPGTRLTVT.

This clonotype was counted ten times or more. This rearrangement joins TRBV4-1 to TRBJ2-2; 8 bases match TRBD1. CDR3 length equals 14 residues. The trim removed 5 bases at V and 6 bases at J, leaving 5 bases unmatched. CDR1 is MGHRA, CDR2 YSYEKL, per germline. CDR3: CASSKKTGAGELFF. In nucleotides, the CDR3 is TGCGCCAGCAGCAAGAAGACAGGGGCCGGGGAGCTGTTTTTT.

The J gene is TRBJ1-2, the V gene TRBV12-3 or TRBV12-4; a possible D gene is TRBD1 (6 bases). The CDR3 loop spans 16 amino acids. V was trimmed by 4 bases and J by 0 bases, leaving 15 bases between them. CDR3 sequence reads: CASSSSGEPTNYGYTF. The CDR3, as DNA: TGTGCCAGCAGTTCCTCAGGGGAACCGACTAACTATGGCTACACCTTC.

This clonotype was detected only a few times. CDR3 DNA: TGTGCCAGCAGCTTAGTACAGGGGGCTGAAAAACTGTTTTTT. Translated: CASSLVQGAEKLFF. The V and J genes are TRBV7-9 and TRBJ1-4; 9 positions match TRBD1. CDR1 is SEHNR, CDR2 FQNEAQ, per germline (reference sequence). There are 14 residues in the CDR3. J gave up 7 bases and V 1 base, and 1 base lay outside the gene matches.

There are a few counts of this clonotype. In DNA form, the CDR3 reads TGTGCCAGTAGCGGAGGGACAGGAGATCATAATTCACCCCTCCACTTT. This encodes CASSGGTGDHNSPLHF. The chain uses TRBV19 and TRBJ1-6, with 8 positions matching TRBD1. This CDR3 is 16 amino acids long. CDR1 is LNHDA, CDR2 SQIVND, per germline (reference sequence). The V segment lost 6 bases and the J segment 5 bases; nucleotides outside the gene matches: 9.

The chain employs TRBV7-6 and TRBJ1-4; no firm D call. Germline lookup yields CDR1 SGHVS and CDR2 FNYEAQ. Trimming took 5 bases from V and 10 from J, leaving 14 bases between them. This CDR3 has 13 residues. CDR3: CASSLGVGLKLFF. The DNA for the CDR3 is TGTGCCAGCAGCCTAGGAGTAGGGCTAAAACTGTTTTTT.

This clonotype occurred many times. This chain joins TRBV4-2 and TRBJ2-5; 8 nucleotides line up with TRBD2. V gave up 0 bases and J gave up 4 bases; unmatched junction bases: 7. The germline V gene encodes CDR1 LGHNA and CDR2 YNFKEQ. The CDR3 consists of 16 residues. The CDR3 sequence: CASSQEGTGRGETQYF. The CDR3, as DNA: TGTGCCAGCAGCCAAGAAGGCACCGGGAGGGGAGAGACCCAGTACTTC.

The chain uses TRBV2 and TRBJ1-5; D is ambiguous. With 7 bases removed from V and 5 bases from J, the gap between germline ends came to 15 bases. The CDR3 is 14 amino acids. Germline V gives CDR1 SNHLY, CDR2 FYNNEI. The CDR3 DNA is TGTGCCAGCAAAATGGGCAGTACCTATCAGCCCCAGCATTTT. It specifies CASKMGSTYQPQHF.

At least ten counts were recorded for this clonotype. The chain combines TRBV7-9 with TRBJ1-2; D uncertain. The CDR3 spans 14 residues. Germline loops: CDR1 SEHNR, CDR2 FQNEAQ (reference sequence). V lost 7 bases and J 8 bases, leaving 20 bases between the germline ends. This chain's CDR3 is CASIRAAGERGYTF. In DNA, the CDR3 is TGTGCCAGCATCCGAGCGGCGGGCGAGAGGGGCTACACCTTC.

This clonotype was found a few times. The chain is built from TRBV12-3 or TRBV12-4 and TRBJ2-3, with a weak D call TRBD2 (5 bases). This CDR3 has 15 amino acids. The ends were cut back, 3 bases at V and 2 bases at J, with 12 bases in the middle. The DNA of the CDR3 is TGTGCCAGCAGTTTGAGGGAAGTCAACACAGATACGCAGTATTTT. Translating it yields CASSLREVNTDTQYF.

This clonotype was picked up a small number of times. The rearrangement joins TRBV5-6 to TRBJ1-5; possible D gene TRBD1, 6 bases. The CDR3 totals 16 residues. The germline V gene encodes CDR1 SGHDT and CDR2 YYEEEE. The V end was cut by 4 bases, the J end by 5 bases, with 19 bases between. The CDR3 protein is CASSRGLIRGDQPQHF. CDR3 in DNA: TGTGCCAGCAGCCGCGGTCTAATCAGGGGCGATCAGCCCCAGCATTTT.

V and J are TRBV20-1 and TRBJ1-2, with D perhaps matching TRBD1 (6 bases). CDR1 DFQATT and CDR2 SNEGSKA come from the germline V gene (reference sequence). CDR3 length: 14 amino acids. DNA for the CDR3: TGCAGCGCCCCTGGACAGCCCTCTCACTATGGCTACACCTTC. Translation gives CSAPGQPSHYGYTF.